This T cell receptor beta chain emerged from a study of blood T cell repertoires in COVID-19. This CDR3 contains 16 residues. V lost 3 bases, J lost 7 bases, and 16 bases lay in between. Germline CDR1 is MNHEY and CDR2 is SVGEGT. Libraries were prepared by immunoSEQ multiplex PCR; TCRdb keeps only in-frame clonotypes and omits some of them. The data hold more than 95,000 clones, with roughly nine tenths observed a single time. The chain is built from TRBV6-2 or TRBV6-3 and TRBJ1-6; possible D gene TRBD1, 5 bases. The source is a human donor with active COVID-19. The donor label of this sample is uncertain. The sequenced sample consisted of peripheral blood. The CDR3 region is CASSYPGLGQNSPLHF. The CDR3 nucleotides are TGTGCCAGCAGTTATCCGGGACTGGGCCAAAATTCACCCCTCCACTTT.